Below are 30 T cell receptor beta chains sequenced from a single sample in a study of T cell responses to AZD1222 COVID-19 vaccine. Generated by immunoSEQ multiplex PCR, the TCRdb table keeps only in-frame clones and is missing some. Of around 120,000 clones detected, around nine tenths appear once; the ten largest clones hold 6.5% to 7.5%. Sequencing was performed on peripheral blood, taken 28 days after the second AZD1222 dose. Every receptor here comes from an adult who received the AZD1222 COVID-19 vaccine.

The CDR3: CASSLRRQSSYEQYF. The CDR3 DNA reads TGTGCCAGCAGCTTGCGTAGGCAGAGTAGCTACGAGCAGTACTTC. The genes are TRBV5-4 and TRBJ2-7; D unresolved. Per germline, CDR1 SGHNT and CDR2 YYREEE (reference sequence). The ends were cut back, 1 base at V and 3 bases at J, with 14 bases in the middle. The CDR3 has 15 amino acids.

The gene calls are TRBV2 and TRBJ1-5; D is unclear. The CDR3 runs to 13 residues. Germline loops: CDR1 SNHLY, CDR2 FYNNEI. The V and J ends lost 6 bases and 0 bases respectively, with 6 bases between them. Written as DNA, the CDR3 is TGTGCCAGCAGGAGTTATAGCAATCAGCCCCAGCATTTT. Encoded protein: CASRSYSNQPQHF.

The chain couples TRBV6-5 to TRBJ1-2, with D maybe TRBD1 (6 bases). V gave up 0 bases and J gave up 4 bases, with 12 bases separating them. Germline assignment: CDR1 MNHEY and CDR2 SVGAGI. This CDR3 has 15 residues. For the CDR3, the DNA is TGTGCCAGCAGTTACTCATACGGAGGGGGCTATGGCTACACCTTC. Translating it yields CASSYSYGGGYGYTF.

This chain connects TRBV19 to TRBJ1-1; D not resolved. Germline CDR1 is LNHDA and CDR2 is SQIVND (reference sequence). Trimming removed 1 base at V and 4 bases at J, with 22 bases between. The length of the CDR3 is 18 residues. The CDR3 sequence: CASSIGPIRALSSTEAFF. As DNA, the CDR3 is TGTGCCAGTAGTATAGGTCCTATTCGGGCTTTATCGAGCACTGAAGCTTTCTTT.

CDR3 sequence (DNA): TGTGCCAGCAGCCCACCCGGCTCCTACGAGCAGTACTTC. Its translation: CASSPPGSYEQYF. The chain uses TRBV7-2 and TRBJ2-7; D unresolved. The CDR3 contains 13 residues. Germline V gene sequence: CDR1 SGHTA, CDR2 FQGNSA. Trimming cost V 5 bases and J 0 bases, with 8 bases left between them. Using reference TRBV7-2 and TRBJ2-7 for the parts outside the CDR3, the full variable domain is GAGVSQSPSNKVTEKGKDVELRCDPISGHTALYWYRQSLGQGLEFLIYFQGNSAPDKSGLPSDRFSAERTGGSVSTLTIQRTQQEDSAVYLCASSPPGSYEQYFGPGTRLTVT.

This chain links TRBV27 with TRBJ2-7; 10 nucleotides agree with TRBD1. The CDR3 runs to 16 residues. Germline trimming cut 6 bases from V and 0 bases from J; bases unmatched to any gene: 8. Germline loops: CDR1 MNHEY, CDR2 SMNVEV (reference sequence). The CDR3 sequence: CASSISGQGSSYEQYF. The CDR3 bases are TGTGCCAGCAGCATATCGGGACAGGGGAGCTCCTACGAGCAGTACTTC.

This clone occurred once. This chain connects TRBV11-2 to TRBJ2-5, with TRBD1 identical over 8 bases. Germline values: CDR1 SGHAT, CDR2 FQNNGV. Germline trimming cut 5 bases from V and 5 bases from J; bases unmatched to any gene: 13. The CDR3 is 16 residues long. The CDR3 reads CASSPSTGALGETQYF. DNA of the CDR3: TGTGCCAGCAGCCCTTCGACAGGGGCGTTGGGGGAGACCCAGTACTTC.

The chain combines TRBV28 with TRBJ2-1; 8 bases are shared with TRBD1. Germline V gives CDR1 MDHEN, CDR2 SYDVKM. The CDR3 has 17 amino acids. With 4 bases clipped from V and 1 base from J, the junction kept 9 bases outside the gene matches. The CDR3 region has the DNA TGTGCCAGCAGTTCCCTCAGACAGGGGACGTCCTACAATGAGCAGTTCTTC. It yields the protein CASSSLRQGTSYNEQFF.

V and J are TRBV2 and TRBJ2-7; 10 bases line up with TRBD1. Germline loops: CDR1 SNHLY, CDR2 FYNNEI. This CDR3 contains 13 residues. The V gene end was trimmed by 6 bases and the J gene end by 7 bases; junction bases not matched to a gene: 6. The CDR3 DNA follows: TGTGCCAGCAGCGACAGGGGGCTAGGAGAGCAGTACTTC. It codes for CASSDRGLGEQYF.

Comments on this clone: The sample holds other DNA sequences that translate to the same CDR3. The CDR3 DNA follows: TGTGCCAGTAGTATAGCGAGGGACGGAACTTACGAGCAGTACTTC. Its translation is CASSIARDGTYEQYF. The chain couples TRBV19 to TRBJ2-7; D may be TRBD1 or TRBD2 (5 bases each). CDR3 length equals 15 residues. CDR1 is LNHDA and CDR2 is SQIVND in the germline V gene (reference sequence). Trimming left V 1 base short and J 4 bases short, with 14 bases between.

The chain employs TRBV27 and TRBJ1-2; D remains ambiguous. Germline CDR1 is MNHEY and CDR2 is SMNVEV (reference sequence). V was clipped by 3 bases and J by 2 bases, with 7 bases between them. The CDR3 contains 13 residues. CDR3 in amino acids: CASSLSPNYGYTF. DNA of the CDR3: TGTGCCAGCAGTTTGAGCCCCAACTATGGCTACACCTTC.

CDR3 coding DNA: TGTGCCAGCAGCTTGGGACAGTGGGGCACTGAAGCTTTCTTT. It specifies CASSLGQWGTEAFF. J is TRBJ1-1 and V is TRBV5-6; possibly TRBD1 for D (5 bases). The germline V gene has CDR1 SGHDT and CDR2 YYEEEE. CDR3 length equals 14 residues. Between the trimmed V and J ends, which lost 0 bases and 4 bases, there was a span of 10 bases.

This clone was seen a few times. The genes are TRBV6-2 or TRBV6-3 and TRBJ2-7, with a possible D match to TRBD1 (5 bases). This CDR3 region has 12 residues. V was clipped by 5 bases and J by 6 bases, with 11 bases between them. Germline CDR1 reads MNHEY; CDR2 reads SVGEGT. The CDR3, as DNA: TGTGCCAGCAGTCCCAGACAGCCCGAGCAGTACTTC. Translated: CASSPRQPEQYF.

This chain links TRBV5-6 with TRBJ2-1; 9 bases are shared with TRBD2. Trimming at V came to 4 bases and at J to 10 bases, leaving 9 bases not matched to a gene. From germline, CDR1 is SGHDT and CDR2 YYEEEE. The CDR3 extends over 14 amino acids. The CDR3 DNA is TGTGCCAGCAGCCTGGAATTAGCGGGAGTCGAGCAGTTCTTC. This gives the protein CASSLELAGVEQFF.

The V call is TRBV7-2, the J call TRBJ1-1; D remains ambiguous. Per germline, CDR1 SGHTA and CDR2 FQGNSA. The CDR3 extends over 14 amino acids. Trimming took off 1 base at V and 1 base at J, with 7 bases between the two ends. The CDR3 protein is CASSLVWRNTEAFF. The CDR3 nucleotides read TGTGCCAGCAGCTTAGTCTGGAGGAACACTGAAGCTTTCTTT.

This sequence joins TRBV5-6 and TRBJ1-4, with unresolved D. V lost 3 bases to trimming and J lost 5 bases, with 11 bases between them. The germline V gene encodes CDR1 SGHDT and CDR2 YYEEEE. CDR3 length: 14 amino acids. CDR3 sequence (DNA): TGTGCCAGCAGCTCCCTCGGGAGGAATGAAAAACTGTTTTTT. This translates into CASSSLGRNEKLFF.

The V call is TRBV5-4, the J call TRBJ2-1; 8 nucleotides match TRBD2. Looked up from germline, CDR1 is SGHNT and CDR2 is YYREEE (reference sequence). The ends lost 4 bases at V and 6 bases at J; junction bases unmatched: 9. The CDR3 extends over 15 amino acids. The CDR3 region is CASSHQSGGGNEQFF. The CDR3 DNA sequence: TGTGCCAGCAGCCATCAGAGCGGGGGAGGCAATGAGCAGTTCTTC. Full variable domain (remainder filled in from reference TRBV5-4 and TRBJ2-1): ETGVTQSPTHLIKTRGQQVTLRCSSQSGHNTVSWYQQALGQGPQFIFQYYREEENGRGNFPPRFSGLQFPNYSSELNVNALELDDSALYLCASSHQSGGGNEQFFGPGTRLTVL.

The chain uses TRBV6-2 or TRBV6-3 and TRBJ2-2; no definite D call. Germline lookup yields CDR1 MNHEY and CDR2 SVGEGT. The CDR3 spans 14 residues. V lost 4 bases and J lost 3, with 9 bases in between. CDR3 region: CASSSYWDTGELFF. The DNA of the CDR3 is TGTGCCAGCAGTTCCTACTGGGACACCGGGGAGCTGTTTTTT.

The chain joins TRBV7-8 to TRBJ1-2; D gene unclear. The CDR3 is made up of 15 amino acids. V shed 4 bases and J shed 2 bases, with 14 bases lying between them. Germline V gene lookup returns CDR1 SGHVS and CDR2 FQNEAQ. This CDR3 reads CASSSPSTENYGYTF. CDR3 sequence (DNA): TGTGCCAGCAGCTCCCCCTCTACGGAAAACTATGGCTACACCTTC.

The chain has TRBV24-1 and TRBJ2-7; D possibly corresponds to TRBD2 (7 bases). From germline, CDR1 is KGHDR and CDR2 SFDVKD. The germline V and J ends were trimmed by 0 bases and 7 bases, with 21 bases remaining between them. This CDR3 has 17 amino acids. The CDR3 DNA reads as TGTGCCACCAGTGATTTGCCGCCCAGCGGGACACGAGTAGAGCAGTACTTC. Translating gives CATSDLPPSGTRVEQYF.

This clone came up once. V gene TRBV19 combines with J gene TRBJ2-3; D not certain. The CDR3 covers 14 residues. Trimming removed 0 bases from V and 2 bases from J, with 6 bases in between. Germline lookup yields CDR1 LNHDA and CDR2 SQIVND (reference sequence). As DNA, the CDR3 is TGTGCCAGTAGTATAGATCCAAACACAGATACGCAGTATTTT. Amino acids: CASSIDPNTDTQYF. The full variable domain, rest sourced from reference TRBV19 and TRBJ2-3, is DGGITQSPKYLFRKEGQNVTLSCEQNLNHDAMYWYRQDPGQGLRLIYYSQIVNDFQKGDIAEGYSVSREKKESFPLTVTSAQKNPTAFYLCASSIDPNTDTQYFGPGTRLTVL.

This clone has only a few counts. This chain joins TRBV19 and TRBJ1-6, with TRBD1 identical over 7 bases. The trim removed 4 bases at V and 5 bases at J, leaving 5 bases unmatched. The CDR3 runs to 15 residues. CDR1 is LNHDA and CDR2 is SQIVND in the germline V gene (reference sequence). As DNA, the CDR3 is TGTGCCAGTAGTAAAGGGACAGTAAATAATTCACCCCTCCACTTT. Amino acids: CASSKGTVNNSPLHF.

This sequence joins TRBV2 and TRBJ1-5; D might be TRBD1 (5 bases). CDR3 length equals 14 residues. Germline CDR1 SNHLY, CDR2 FYNNEI. The germline V and J ends were trimmed by 0 bases and 9 bases, with 12 bases remaining between them. For the CDR3, the DNA is TGTGCCAGCAGTGAAGCGCTTCCGGGGGGGCCCCAGCATTTT. Amino acids: CASSEALPGGPQHF.

The chain uses TRBV10-1 and TRBJ2-3; D call uncertain. CDR3 length equals 13 residues. Trimming cost V 5 bases and J 0 bases, with 6 bases left between them. Germline V gives CDR1 WNHNN, CDR2 SYGVQD (reference sequence). This chain's CDR3 is CASSTISTDTQYF. The CDR3 DNA sequence: TGCGCCAGCAGTACAATTAGCACAGATACGCAGTATTTT.

This clone was observed once. The chain couples TRBV5-1 to TRBJ2-1, with a possible D match to TRBD2 (6 bases). The germline gives CDR1 SGHRS, CDR2 YFSETQ. Trimming took 0 bases from V and 1 from J, leaving 8 bases between them. The CDR3 totals 15 residues. As DNA, the CDR3 is TGCGCCAGCAGCTTGGCCGCGGGATCCTACAATGAGCAGTTCTTC. It translates to CASSLAAGSYNEQFF.

The chain is built from TRBV13 and TRBJ1-2; TRBD1 is a possible D gene (6 bases). The germline V gene encodes CDR1 PRHDT and CDR2 FYEKMQ (reference sequence). The V and J ends lost 5 bases and 2 bases respectively, with 9 bases between them. There are 13 residues in the CDR3. Here the CDR3 reads CASSLQGNYGYTF. The CDR3 DNA sequence: TGTGCCAGCAGCCTCCAGGGGAACTATGGCTACACCTTC.

This rearrangement joins TRBV7-8 to TRBJ2-2; TRBD1 agrees at 9 bases. CDR3 length: 16 residues. V dropped 5 bases and J dropped 2; count of bases not matched to a gene: 6. Germline CDR1 reads SGHVS; CDR2 reads FQNEAQ. Here the CDR3 reads CASSRPGQGNTGELFF. In DNA, the CDR3 is TGTGCCAGCAGCCGACCGGGACAGGGAAACACCGGGGAGCTGTTTTTT.

V and J are TRBV15 and TRBJ1-5; D unclear. The V end lost 0 bases, the J end lost 6 bases, and 15 bases lay between the germline ends. Per germline, CDR1 LNHNV and CDR2 YYDKDF (reference sequence). This CDR3 has 16 residues. CDR3 DNA sequence: TGTGCCACCAGCAGAGATGTCGAAGGGATCGGTCAGCCCCAGCATTTT. This sequence encodes CATSRDVEGIGQPQHF.

The chain employs TRBV6-5 and TRBJ1-1; D call uncertain. The CDR3 extends over 15 amino acids. The V gene lost 0 bases and the J gene lost 0 bases, with 8 bases spanning the gap. Germline V gene data show CDR1 as MNHEY and CDR2 as SVGAGI. CDR3 DNA: TGTGCCAGCAGTTACTCGGTGTCACTGAACACTGAAGCTTTCTTT. Translating it yields CASSYSVSLNTEAFF.

The chain has TRBV3-1 (or the pseudogene TRBV3-2) and TRBJ2-5; 7 bases match TRBD1. The CDR3 has 14 amino acids. Germline CDR1 is LGHDT and CDR2 is YNNKEL (reference sequence). Trimming removed 5 bases from V and 1 base from J; junction bases left unmatched: 4. CDR3 nucleotides: TGTGCCAGCAGCACACGGACAGGCCAAGAGACCCAGTACTTC. It yields the protein CASSTRTGQETQYF.